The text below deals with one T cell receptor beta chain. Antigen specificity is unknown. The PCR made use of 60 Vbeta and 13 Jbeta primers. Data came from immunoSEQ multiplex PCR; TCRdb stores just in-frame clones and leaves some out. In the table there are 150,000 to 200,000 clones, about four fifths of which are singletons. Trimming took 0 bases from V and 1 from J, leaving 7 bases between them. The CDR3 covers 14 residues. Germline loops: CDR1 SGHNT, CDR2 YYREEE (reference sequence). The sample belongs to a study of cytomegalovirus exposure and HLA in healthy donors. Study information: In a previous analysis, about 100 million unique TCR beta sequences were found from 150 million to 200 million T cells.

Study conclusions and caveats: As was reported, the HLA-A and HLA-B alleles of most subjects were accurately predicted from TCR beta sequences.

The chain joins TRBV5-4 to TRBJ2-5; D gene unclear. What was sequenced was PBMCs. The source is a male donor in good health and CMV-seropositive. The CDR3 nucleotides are TGTGCCAGCAGCTTGGACGTCGGCCAAGAGACCCAGTACTTC. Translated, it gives CASSLDVGQETQYF.